This T cell receptor (beta chain) appears in the sequencing data of a study of T-cell memory formation after mild COVID-19 (dated by TCRdb to the early 2020s). Some background on the complete study: TCR sequence clusters from the two donors were found to be largely donor specific. In two donors, T-cell clones that expanded and contracted after mild COVID-19 were tracked by sequencing TCRalpha and TCRbeta repertoires over time. Two young, previously healthy adult volunteers made up the cohort, one male and one female.

This clonotype has a handful of counts. It has no known antigen specificity. No base qualities exist here, and no much larger clone lies one base off it. Ficoll-Paque density gradient centrifugation was the method used to isolate PBMCs. TCRdb shows the sequencer as Illumina NovaSeq 6000. TCRalpha and TCRbeta cDNA libraries were built by 5'RACE with constant-segment primers, adding sample barcodes and unique molecular identifiers. RNA was extracted from every sample with Trizol reagent. Amplification of the libraries took two PCR steps, and the second step added a second sample barcode plus Illumina TruSeq adapters. Sequencing of libraries was performed on an Illumina NovaSeq with 2 x 150 bp paired-end reads. On the study's bioinformatics: The reads were demultiplexed and collapsed into UMI-guided consensus sequences using migec v1.2.7. With mixcr v2.1.11, UMI consensuses were aligned to TRA and TRB V and J templates and assembled into clonotypes. A clonotype was counted as expanded or contracted only if both edgeR and NoisET called the change significant, with noise models trained on biological replicates. For edgeR calls, the cutoffs were a false discovery rate-adjusted p below 0.01 and a log2 fold-change threshold of 1. As an exploratory analysis of dynamics, max-normalized trajectories of the 1000 most abundant clonotypes were examined with PCA combined with hierarchical clustering. Separately sequenced CD4+ and CD8+ repertoires were used to assign a CD4 or CD8 phenotype to each responding clone. Clones were called with MiXCR by TCRdb after fastp trimmed the public reads at Q25, and only in-frame beta chains were retained. Records with the same CDR3 protein are collapsed into one entry carrying the most frequent genes and DNA. The V and J calls here are based on TCRdb, not the publication. This sample comprises hundreds of thousands of distinct CDR3 sequences, about 20% of them detected only once. Approximately 8.4% of the sample goes to the ten largest clones.

The research as a whole found: Clones that contracted from day 15 to 85 showed balanced CD4/CD8 phenotypes, whereas a second wave of clones that expanded from day 15 to 37 leaned towards CD4+. Some responding clones were detected in pre-infection memory, suggesting pre-existing cross-reactive memory T cells joined the SARS-CoV-2 response. Only two mild cases were covered by the study, and larger cohorts that include severe cases with pre-infection samples were considered necessary. SARS-CoV-2 specificity was not confirmed for the second-wave clones peaking on day 37. Contracting CD4+ clones turned up mainly in the CM and EM memory subsets, whereas EMRA was where CD8+ clones were enriched.

The junction shows trimming of 4 bases on V and 0 bases on J, plus 14 bases between the germline ends. CDR1 and CDR2, looked up from the germline V gene (reference sequence), are PRHDT and FYEKMQ. Inclusive of the bounding cysteine and phenylalanine, the CDR3 is 16 residues long. Only the CDR3 region is kept as DNA, spanning 48 bases read in frame from base 1. The chain couples TRBV13 to TRBJ2-3; TRBD2 could be the D gene, as 6 bases match. This clonotype was sampled from an adult woman who had mild COVID-19 (a few samples of this study predate the infection). The sample titles of this study are shuffled in the database, so cell type and time point are left out; the donor was told from shared clones. Sequencing input: PBMCs or a T cell subset sorted from them (not recorded which). The CDR3 protein sequence reads: CASSSFEAGSTDTQYF. The DNA sequence is TGTGCCAGCAGCTCGTTCGAGGCGGGAAGCACAGATACGCAGTATTTT.